The next 29 T cell receptor beta chains were all read from a single sample in a study of blood T cell repertoires in COVID-19. Only in-frame clones appear in the TCRdb table, and some are missing; sequencing was by immunoSEQ multiplex PCR. Of over 75,000 clones in the sample, about 88% were seen once. The specimen was peripheral blood. The receptors here all came from an elderly woman with acute or convalescent COVID-19.

The chain joins TRBV6-5 to TRBJ1-2, with D perhaps matching TRBD1 (6 bases). Germline V lookup: CDR1 MNHEY, CDR2 SVGAGI. The CDR3 spans 13 residues. Trimming left V 7 bases short and J 4 bases short, with 13 bases between. In DNA, the CDR3 is TGTGCCAGCACCTCTGGGGGGGCCTATGGCTACACCTTC. It codes for CASTSGGAYGYTF.

This chain links TRBV18 with TRBJ1-2; D not resolved. The CDR3 runs 13 residues. V was shortened by 6 bases and J by 7 bases, with 15 bases between the two germline ends. CDR1 and CDR2 from the germline V gene are KGHSH and LQKENI. This chain's CDR3 is CASSSEGEIGYTF. CDR3 sequence (DNA): TGTGCCAGCTCCTCGGAGGGAGAAATTGGCTACACCTTC.

The chain has TRBV6-6 and TRBJ1-3; 7 bases are a match to TRBD1. Germline loops: CDR1 MNHNY, CDR2 SVGAGI (reference sequence). With V trimmed by 4 bases and J by 4 bases, 7 bases remained unmatched. This CDR3 spans 15 amino acids. The CDR3 region has the DNA TGTGCCAGCAGTTTGGGGGGCAGGGGGGGAAACACCATATATTTT. Protein sequence: CASSLGGRGGNTIYF.

The rearrangement uses TRBV6-5 and TRBJ1-5, with 8 bases fitting TRBD1. The CDR3 has 15 amino acids. Germline V lookup: CDR1 MNHEY, CDR2 SVGAGI. V was pared by 5 bases and J by 2 bases, with 5 bases of the junction left unmatched. CDR3 residues: CASSTAGGGNQPQHF. The CDR3 DNA sequence: TGTGCCAGCAGTACCGCAGGGGGCGGCAATCAGCCCCAGCATTTT.

The rearrangement uses TRBV5-1 and TRBJ2-7; 8 bases are shared with TRBD1. The V gene end was trimmed by 3 bases and the J gene end by 5 bases; junction bases not matched to a gene: 10. Germline V gives CDR1 SGHRS, CDR2 YFSETQ. This CDR3 contains 15 residues. CDR3 residues: CASSSGQGPLDEQYF. Here the CDR3 DNA reads TGCGCCAGCAGCTCCGGACAGGGCCCTTTGGACGAGCAGTACTTC.

This sequence joins TRBV6-6 and TRBJ2-7; D is perhaps TRBD1 (6 bases). There are 12 residues in the CDR3. Germline assignment: CDR1 MNHNY and CDR2 SVGAGI (reference sequence). Trimming shortened V by 6 bases and J by 2 bases, and 8 bases separated the two germline ends. This CDR3 is CASSGQTYEQYF. For the CDR3, the DNA is TGTGCCAGCAGCGGACAGACCTACGAGCAGTACTTC.

This clone was detected once. The rearrangement joins TRBV5-5 to TRBJ2-2; 11 nucleotides line up with TRBD1. Per germline, CDR1 SGHKS and CDR2 YYEKEE (reference sequence). The CDR3 contains 17 residues. The junction had 5 bases not matched to a gene; V was cut back by 4 bases and J by 0 bases. CDR3 sequence reads: CASSRTGGASNTGELFF. The CDR3 bases are TGTGCCAGCAGCCGGACAGGGGGCGCCTCGAACACCGGGGAGCTGTTTTTT.

This clone was counted once. The genes are TRBV14 and TRBJ2-3; perhaps TRBD2 as D (6 bases). The CDR3 runs 15 residues. V was cut by 3 bases and J by 0 bases, with 10 bases left in between. CDR1 and CDR2 from the germline V gene are SGHDN and FVKESK. CDR3 sequence reads: CASSQLGGSTDTQYF. For the CDR3, the DNA is TGTGCCAGCAGCCAGCTGGGGGGTAGCACAGATACGCAGTATTTT.

The rearrangement joins TRBV9 to TRBJ2-6; perhaps TRBD1 as D (6 bases). This CDR3 spans 15 amino acids. The germline gives CDR1 SGDLS, CDR2 YYNGEE. V was pared by 7 bases and J by 4 bases, with 15 bases between. The CDR3 reads CASGVSRGGANVLTF. The CDR3, as DNA: TGTGCCAGCGGGGTCAGCAGGGGAGGGGCCAACGTCCTGACTTTC.

The genes are TRBV6-2 or TRBV6-3 and TRBJ1-5, with 8 bases that match TRBD1. CDR1 MNHEY and CDR2 SVGEGT come from the germline V gene. The CDR3 is made up of 16 amino acids. Losses at the gene ends were 6 bases for V and 5 bases for J; bases not matched to a gene: 12. CDR3 bases: TGTGCCAGCAGCCAGGGGGCTCCCGCCCTCCATCAGCCCCAGCATTTT. Translated, it gives CASSQGAPALHQPQHF.

This chain joins TRBV5-1 and TRBJ2-3, with 8 bases lining up with TRBD1. The ends lost 4 bases at V and 4 bases at J; junction bases unmatched: 14. CDR3 size: 17 residues. Germline CDR1 is SGHRS and CDR2 is YFSETQ. CDR3 protein: CASSKGSTGGSSDTQYF. CDR3 DNA: TGCGCCAGCAGCAAGGGAAGTACAGGGGGTTCTTCAGATACGCAGTATTTT.

This chain links TRBV7-2 with TRBJ2-1, with D tentatively TRBD2 (5 bases). CDR1 SGHTA and CDR2 FQGNSA come from the germline V gene. Between the trimmed V and J ends, which lost 5 bases and 0 bases, there was a span of 11 bases. The CDR3 has 15 amino acids. In DNA form, the CDR3 reads TGTGCCAGCAGCACGAGTGGGAGCTCCTACAATGAGCAGTTCTTC. Its protein is CASSTSGSSYNEQFF.

The V gene is TRBV9, the J gene TRBJ2-5; 10 nucleotides align to TRBD1. The junction had 9 bases not matched to a gene; V was cut back by 3 bases and J by 7 bases. Germline V gene lookup returns CDR1 SGDLS and CDR2 YYNGEE. This CDR3 is 15 amino acids long. CDR3: CASSDRDRGVGTQYF. For the CDR3, the DNA is TGTGCCAGCAGCGATCGGGACAGGGGAGTGGGGACCCAGTACTTC.

V and J are TRBV7-2 and TRBJ1-1, with no clear D. Trimming cost V 2 bases and J 8 bases, with 9 bases left between them. This CDR3 contains 12 residues. Germline V gene sequence: CDR1 SGHTA, CDR2 FQGNSA. The CDR3 here is CASSLFGPEAFF. The DNA of the CDR3 is TGTGCCAGCAGCTTATTCGGTCCAGAAGCTTTCTTT.

The chain combines TRBV28 with TRBJ2-7, with D tentatively TRBD2 (5 bases). Germline V gene data show CDR1 as MDHEN and CDR2 as SYDVKM. This CDR3 region has 14 residues. The germline V and J ends were trimmed by 6 bases and 2 bases, with 14 bases remaining between them. CDR3 sequence (DNA): TGTGCCAGCAGCCCGCTCCGAGGGCCCTACGAGCAGTACTTC. This translates into CASSPLRGPYEQYF.

The chain couples TRBV28 to TRBJ1-5; 8 bases are a match to TRBD1. The CDR3 loop spans 15 amino acids. V lost 7 bases and J lost 3; bases outside the gene matches: 8. Germline CDR1 reads MDHEN; CDR2 reads SYDVKM. The chain's CDR3 is CASTRTGPLNQPQHF. The CDR3 DNA is TGTGCCAGCACCCGGACAGGGCCACTCAATCAGCCCCAGCATTTT.

This clone occurred a few times. The genes are TRBV18 and TRBJ1-1, with a possible D match to TRBD1 (6 bases). The CDR3 runs 16 residues. The germline V gene has CDR1 KGHSH and CDR2 LQKENI. Trimming removed 3 bases from V and 0 bases from J, with 14 bases in between. CDR3 in DNA: TGTGCCAGCTCACCTCTACAGGGTTCCATGAACACTGAAGCTTTCTTT. This encodes CASSPLQGSMNTEAFF.

This clone has only a few counts. As DNA, the CDR3 is TGTGCCTGGAGCAAGACACAAAACCGCGGAAACACCATATATTTT. The encoded protein is CAWSKTQNRGNTIYF. This chain uses TRBV30 with TRBJ1-3; D is ambiguous. This CDR3 is built from 15 residues. Deletions cut 3 bases from V and 4 bases from J, with 16 bases between. In germline, CDR1 is GTSNPN, CDR2 SVGIG (reference sequence). Variable domain in full (rest from reference TRBV30 and TRBJ1-3): SQTIHQWPATLVQPVGSPLSLECTVEGTSNPNLYWYRQAAGRGLQLLFYSVGIGQISSEVPQNLSASRPQDRQFILSSKKLLLSDSGFYLCAWSKTQNRGNTIYFGEGSWLTVV.

The rearrangement uses TRBV19 and TRBJ1-2, with TRBD1 identical over 9 bases. The CDR3 runs 15 residues. The germline V gene has CDR1 LNHDA and CDR2 SQIVND (reference sequence). With 5 bases clipped from V and 4 bases from J, the junction kept 8 bases outside the gene matches. CDR3 coding DNA: TGTGCCAGTAGTTCCACAGGGGGCGAAGTCTATGGCTACACCTTC. It codes for CASSSTGGEVYGYTF.

The chain has TRBV18 and TRBJ1-5; D uncertain. The V and J ends lost 9 bases and 9 bases respectively, with 18 bases between them. The CDR3 length is 13 residues. CDR1 and CDR2 from the germline V gene are KGHSH and LQKENI. CDR3: CASTSQEGPPQHF. In DNA form, the CDR3 reads TGTGCCAGTACTAGTCAGGAGGGTCCGCCCCAGCATTTT.

This CDR3 is CASSLSPTAGETQYF. As DNA, the CDR3 is TGTGCCAGCAGCTTAAGTCCGACAGCGGGGGAGACCCAGTACTTC. The rearrangement uses TRBV7-3 and TRBJ2-5, with 7 bases fitting TRBD2. Germline V gene lookup returns CDR1 SGHTA and CDR2 FQGTGA. Germline trimming cut 1 base from V and 5 bases from J; bases unmatched to any gene: 7. The CDR3 covers 15 residues. Full variable domain (rest looked up from reference TRBV7-3 and TRBJ2-5): GAGVSQTPSNKVTEKGKYVELRCDPISGHTALYWYRQSLGQGPEFLIYFQGTGAADDSGLPNDRFFAVRPEGSVSTLKIQRTERGDSAVYLCASSLSPTAGETQYFGPGTRLLVL.

This clone came up once. The chain joins TRBV7-2 to TRBJ2-3, with D possibly matching TRBD1 (5 bases). The CDR3 contains 16 residues. V was trimmed by 3 bases and J by 2 bases, leaving 15 bases between them. Per germline, CDR1 SGHTA and CDR2 FQGNSA. The CDR3 loop reads CASSFPARATTDTQYF. The CDR3 DNA follows: TGTGCCAGCAGCTTCCCTGCCAGGGCCACCACAGATACGCAGTATTTT.

The chain recombines TRBV6-5 with TRBJ1-3, with D perhaps TRBD1 (5 bases). The CDR3 extends over 14 amino acids. Germline V gene lookup returns CDR1 MNHEY and CDR2 SVGAGI. V shed 7 bases and J shed 7 bases, with 17 bases lying between them. The CDR3 coding sequence is TGTGCCAGCACCGGGTCGTGGGGGGAGAACACCATATATTTT. The encoded protein is CASTGSWGENTIYF.

In its sample, this clone was seen once. The V gene is TRBV7-8, the J gene TRBJ2-7; the match to TRBD1 covers 9 bases. Unmatched junction bases numbered 12, after V lost 5 bases and J lost 4 bases. The V gene's germline CDR1 is SGHVS and CDR2 FQNEAQ. CDR3 length: 16 amino acids. DNA of the CDR3: TGTGCCAGCAGCCGAGGGCGACAGGGGGACCCTTACGAGCAGTACTTC. Translation: CASSRGRQGDPYEQYF.

The chain employs TRBV12-3 or TRBV12-4 and TRBJ2-7, with D perhaps TRBD2 (5 bases). The CDR3 spans 13 residues. The ends were cut back, 2 bases at V and 9 bases at J, with 14 bases in the middle. The CDR3 DNA reads as TGTGCCAGCAGTTTACGGATCGAGGGAAGGCAGTACTTC. Encoded protein: CASSLRIEGRQYF.

J is TRBJ2-7 and V is TRBV11-1; D is unresolved. The CDR3 loop spans 14 amino acids. Deletions cut 2 bases from V and 6 bases from J, with 14 bases between. In germline, CDR1 is SGHAT, CDR2 FQDESV (reference sequence). CDR3 in amino acids: CASSLLGRIGEQYF. CDR3 bases: TGTGCCAGCAGCTTACTGGGCAGGATCGGCGAGCAGTACTTC.

The genes are TRBV7-9 and TRBJ1-6; D perhaps matches TRBD1 (5 bases). This CDR3 is 16 amino acids long. The V end was cut by 2 bases, the J end by 7 bases, with 15 bases between. In germline, CDR1 is SEHNR, CDR2 FQNEAQ (reference sequence). The CDR3 DNA is TGTGCCAGCAGCTTAAGCTGGGGGGGGTACAATTCACCCCTCCACTTT. The encoded protein is CASSLSWGGYNSPLHF. Supplemented by reference TRBV7-9 and TRBJ1-6, the full variable domain reads DTGVSQNPRHKITKRGQNVTFRCDPISEHNRLYWYRQTLGQGPEFLTYFQNEAQLEKSRLLSDRFSAERPKGSFSTLEIQRTEQGDSAMYLCASSLSWGGYNSPLHFGNGTRLTVT.

The V gene is TRBV19, the J gene TRBJ1-5; D may be TRBD1 (6 bases). The germline gives CDR1 LNHDA, CDR2 SQIVND (reference sequence). Trimming removed 5 bases from V and 2 bases from J, with 13 bases in between. CDR3 length equals 15 residues. This CDR3 is CASSSRQARNQPQHF. CDR3 DNA sequence: TGTGCCAGTAGTTCCCGACAGGCCCGCAATCAGCCCCAGCATTTT.

The CDR3 protein is CASSYVGTGGTEAFF. The CDR3 bases are TGTGCCAGCAGTTACGTCGGCACAGGGGGAACTGAAGCTTTCTTT. The chain employs TRBV6-5 and TRBJ1-1; 8 bases are a match to TRBD1. The CDR3 length is 15 residues. Germline CDR1 reads MNHEY; CDR2 reads SVGAGI. After removal of 2 bases from V and 5 bases from J, the junction contained 7 bases not matched to a gene.